The next 14 T cell receptor beta chains were all read from a single sample in a study of naive and memory T cell subsets. An equimolar mix of two oligonucleotides served as the beta constant-region primer for TRBC1 and TRBC2. The ligated cDNA underwent four PCR rounds using SP2 and nested alpha and beta constant-region primers. Each CDR3 protein gets one entry after TCRdb re-called the UMI-ligation and nested PCR reads with MiXCR. The sample shows roughly 130,000 distinct CDR3 sequences, roughly 36% of them seen only once. Material: central memory CD4+ T cells from blood. These receptors were obtained from a human donor in good health.

In this sample, this clonotype turned up a few times. The chain combines TRBV20-1 with TRBJ2-7; TRBD1 agrees at 11 bases. The CDR3 sequence is 13 residues long. J lost 5 bases, V lost 5 bases, and 5 bases had no gene match. The germline V gene encodes CDR1 DFQATT and CDR2 SNEGSKA (reference sequence). CDR3 loop: CSAGQGARNEQYF. In DNA, the CDR3 is TGCAGTGCTGGACAGGGGGCGCGAAACGAGCAGTACTTC.

This clonotype was recorded many times. The chain has TRBV29-1 and TRBJ2-1, with 7 bases identical to TRBD2. V shed 7 bases and J 9 bases; nucleotides not matched to a gene: 9. From germline, CDR1 is SQVTM and CDR2 ANQGSEA. This CDR3 is built from 12 residues. The CDR3 DNA sequence: TGCAGCGCCGCCCCGACTAGCAGTGAGCAGTTCTTC. Encoded protein: CSAAPTSSEQFF.

This clonotype was observed a handful of times. The chain carries TRBV5-1 and TRBJ2-5; the match to TRBD1 covers 8 bases. V trimming: 4 bases; J trimming: 5 bases; junction bases outside the gene matches: 13. CDR3 size: 16 residues. CDR1 is SGHRS and CDR2 is YFSETQ in the germline V gene. The CDR3 loop reads CASSQTPTGVMETQYF. CDR3 sequence (DNA): TGCGCCAGCAGCCAAACCCCGACAGGGGTTATGGAGACCCAGTACTTC.

This clonotype came up a few times. The gene calls are TRBV27 and TRBJ1-2; 7 bases agree with TRBD1. Trimming took 2 bases from V and 4 from J; bases not matched to a gene: 4. CDR3 length: 14 residues. The V gene's germline CDR1 is MNHEY and CDR2 SMNVEV (reference sequence). The CDR3 DNA is TGTGCCAGCAGTTTAGCAGGGGGGGGCTATGGCTACACCTTC. Translating gives CASSLAGGGYGYTF.

This chain links TRBV15 with TRBJ2-5, with 7 nucleotides matching TRBD1. Unmatched junction bases numbered 2, after V lost 1 base and J lost 6 bases. This CDR3 has 13 amino acids. CDR1 and CDR2 (germline): LNHNV, YYDKDF (reference sequence). Here the CDR3 reads CATSRARGKTQYF. DNA of the CDR3: TGTGCCACCAGCAGAGCCAGGGGGAAGACCCAGTACTTC. Full variable domain (rest looked up from reference TRBV15 and TRBJ2-5): DAMVIQNPRYQVTQFGKPVTLSCSQTLNHNVMYWYQQKSSQAPKLLFHYYDKDFNNEADTPDNFQSRRPNTSFCFLDIRSPGLGDTAMYLCATSRARGKTQYFGPGTRLLVL.

This clonotype was seen repeatedly, ten times or more. The chain has TRBV7-9 and TRBJ2-1, with D unclear. The CDR3 extends over 14 amino acids. The germline gives CDR1 SEHNR, CDR2 FQNEAQ (reference sequence). The germline V and J ends were trimmed by 5 bases and 6 bases, with 14 bases remaining between them. The DNA for the CDR3 is TGTGCCAGCAGCGAGTCGGCGGTGAGCAATGAGCAGTTCTTC. As protein: CASSESAVSNEQFF.

This clonotype was detected a few times. The rearrangement uses TRBV10-3 and TRBJ2-1; 12 nucleotides match TRBD2. Germline trimming cut 4 bases from V and 7 bases from J; bases unmatched to any gene: 5. CDR3 length: 15 amino acids. The germline CDR1 and CDR2 sequences are ENHRY and SYGVKD. CDR3 nucleotide sequence: TGTGCCATCAGTGGACTAGCGGGAGTTATTAATGAGCAGTTCTTC. Its protein is CAISGLAGVINEQFF.

The chain employs TRBV18 and TRBJ1-1; 8 bases are a match to TRBD1. The V gene end was trimmed by 10 bases and the J gene end by 4 bases; junction bases not matched to a gene: 5. The CDR3 totals 12 residues. Germline CDR1 is KGHSH and CDR2 is LQKENI. CDR3 sequence reads: CATRTGGTEAFF. In DNA, the CDR3 is TGTGCCACCAGAACAGGGGGCACTGAAGCTTTCTTT.

The genes are TRBV5-5 and TRBJ2-5; no clear D. Germline CDR1 reads SGHKS; CDR2 reads YYEKEE (reference sequence). The CDR3 runs 14 residues. Trimming removed 1 base from V and 1 base from J, with 8 bases in between. DNA of the CDR3: TGTGCCAGCAGCTTGCTGACACTCCAAGAGACCCAGTACTTC. Protein sequence: CASSLLTLQETQYF. The whole variable domain, remainder taken from reference TRBV5-5 and TRBJ2-5, is DAGVTQSPTHLIKTRGQQVTLRCSPISGHKSVSWYQQVLGQGPQFIFQYYEKEERGRGNFPDRFSARQFPNYSSELNVNALLLGDSALYLCASSLLTLQETQYFGPGTRLLVL.

V and J are TRBV20-1 and TRBJ2-1; TRBD2 is a possible D gene (6 bases). The CDR3 contains 16 residues. V was cut by 0 bases and J by 8 bases, with 20 bases left in between. Per the germline V gene, CDR1 is DFQATT and CDR2 is SNEGSKA (reference sequence). CDR3 protein: CSARDQKPGSIDEQFF. CDR3 DNA sequence: TGCAGTGCTAGAGATCAGAAACCCGGGAGTATCGATGAGCAGTTCTTC.

This clonotype has a count of ten or more. The CDR3 DNA follows: TGTGCCACCAGGCCGGGACAGGGTTACACCGGGGAGCTGTTTTTT. Protein sequence: CATRPGQGYTGELFF. The chain combines TRBV24-1 with TRBJ2-2, with TRBD1 matching 9 bases. Losses at the gene ends were 7 bases for V and 3 bases for J; bases not matched to a gene: 5. The CDR3 contains 15 residues. Per the germline V gene, CDR1 is KGHDR and CDR2 is SFDVKD.

This chain uses TRBV18 with TRBJ2-7; 7 nucleotides line up with TRBD1. Germline lookup yields CDR1 KGHSH and CDR2 LQKENI. J gave up 1 base and V 5 bases, and 17 bases lay outside the gene matches. There are 18 residues in the CDR3. The CDR3 spells CASSANNLSNRGSYEQYF. CDR3 DNA: TGTGCCAGCTCAGCTAATAACCTTTCTAACAGGGGATCCTACGAGCAGTACTTC.

This clonotype has a handful of counts. This rearrangement joins TRBV5-1 to TRBJ2-3, with 8 bases aligning to TRBD2. The length of the CDR3 is 14 residues. The trim removed 4 bases at V and 6 bases at J, leaving 7 bases unmatched. CDR1 is SGHRS, CDR2 YFSETQ, per germline. Here the CDR3 DNA reads TGCGCCAGCAGCCCGGGGGGGGTGAGCGATACGCAGTATTTT. This translates into CASSPGGVSDTQYF.

This clonotype was counted a few times. The J gene is TRBJ2-1, the V gene TRBV20-1, with 7 bases identical to TRBD1. Germline-derived CDR1 and CDR2 are DFQATT and SNEGSKA (reference sequence). CDR3 length: 15 amino acids. With 0 bases clipped from V and 4 bases from J, the junction kept 6 bases outside the gene matches. As DNA, the CDR3 is TGCAGTGCTAGAGAAAAGGGACAGTTGTACAATGAGCAGTTCTTC. It is translated as CSAREKGQLYNEQFF.